This T cell receptor (beta chain) was profiled in a study of early T cells in non-severe SARS-CoV-2 infection. Study-level background: Bulk RNA taken from unsorted whole blood was sequenced, leaving chains unpaired.

V dropped 2 bases and J dropped 1 base, with 11 bases sitting between them. The CDR3 sequence is 15 residues long. CDR1 SGHTA and CDR2 FQGNSA come from the germline V gene. Regarding the study as a whole: VDJdb matching favored anti-spike CD8 responses, missing private and CD4 specificities.

Regarding this clonotype: Antigen unknown.

The protocol attached unique molecular identifiers to individual cDNA molecules. MiXCR was run by TCRdb on the 5' RACE reads, yielding one entry per CDR3 protein. The sample yields around 57,000 distinct CDR3 sequences, approximately 6.1% seen once. This receptor was obtained from an adult who was a healthcare worker with PCR-confirmed SARS-CoV-2 infection or an uninfected control (not recorded which). V and J are TRBV7-2 and TRBJ1-1; a possible D gene is TRBD1 (5 bases). The sample was whole blood, taken at baseline. The CDR3 here is CASSLSPGANTEAFF. CDR3 nucleotide sequence: TGTGCCAGCAGCTTATCCCCCGGGGCGAACACTGAAGCTTTCTTT.